These T cell receptor beta chains were read from a single sample in a study of response to subunit inactivated influenza vaccine. A single record per CDR3 protein comes from TCRdb applying MiXCR to the RT-PCR reads. The table records about 800,000 distinct CDR3 sequences, 21% of them present only once. The input for sequencing was PBMCs from blood, taken 5 to 6 days after vaccination. The source of these receptors is a man aged 45-65 years who received an inactivated influenza vaccine. Both conserved end residues are part of each CDR3. Each record gives: V gene, D gene, CDR3 length, clone size, J gene, CDR3 protein, CDR3 DNA. The D gene is left open where the match is weak. A clone size is listed for some rows: how often the clone was seen (once, few, many), or a class if it is expanded.

TRBV20-1	TRBD2	14	NA	TRBJ2-1	CSARAPLAGNLQFF	TGCAGTGCTAGAGCCCCACTAGCGGGAAACCTGCAGTTCTTC
TRBV29-1	TRBD1	16	NA	TRBJ2-2	CSVEASGQGGVGELFF	TGCAGCGTTGAAGCGTCGGGACAGGGTGGAGTCGGGGAGCTGTTTTTT
TRBV20-1	TRBD1	14	few	TRBJ1-2	CSARVAGTAYGYTF	TGCAGTGCTAGAGTCGCCGGGACAGCCTATGGCTACACCTTC
TRBV6-2/TRBV6-3	TRBD1	16	many	TRBJ2-2	CASRPTGQGRTGELFF	TGTGCCAGCAGACCTACAGGACAGGGTCGTACCGGGGAGCTGTTTTTT
TRBV5-1	TRBD2	15	few	TRBJ2-7	CASSLVAAGVEEQYF	TGCGCCAGCAGCTTGGTCGCAGCGGGAGTGGAGGAGCAGTACTTC
TRBV6-5	TRBD1	14	NA	TRBJ2-7	CASSYRDRRFEQYF	TGTGCCAGCAGTTACCGGGACAGGCGTTTCGAGCAGTACTTC
TRBV20-1	NA	11	NA	TRBJ2-3	CSALARDTQYF	TGCAGTGCTCTCGCGAGGGATACGCAGTATTTT
TRBV28	NA	14	NA	TRBJ2-4	CASSSPILKNIQYF	TGTGCCAGCAGTTCGCCGATATTAAAAAACATTCAGTACTTC
TRBV12-3/TRBV12-4	NA	18	NA	TRBJ2-1	CASSFDDLGGRSYNEQFF	TGTGCCAGCAGTTTCGACGATTTGGGGGGTAGATCCTACAATGAGCAGTTCTTC
TRBV5-1	TRBD1	15	NA	TRBJ2-7	CASSLTGARVLEQYF	TGCGCCAGCAGCTTGACAGGGGCCCGAGTTCTCGAGCAGTACTTC
TRBV5-6	NA	13	NA	TRBJ2-3	CASSLGTPGTQYF	TGTGCCAGCAGCTTGGGAACTCCCGGAACGCAGTATTTT
TRBV6-2/TRBV6-3	NA	15	NA	TRBJ2-1	CASSSKKSWGDEQFF	TGTGCCAGCAGCAGTAAAAAATCATGGGGTGATGAGCAGTTCTTC
TRBV20-1	NA	12	few	TRBJ2-7	CSARTTVYEQYF	TGCAGTGCTAGAACGACAGTCTACGAGCAGTACTTC
TRBV7-2	NA	15	NA	TRBJ1-3	CASSLVSGSGNTIYF	TGTGCCAGCAGCTTAGTTTCAGGGTCTGGAAACACCATATATTTT
TRBV7-2	NA	16	NA	TRBJ2-7	CASSLAPGRFRVEQYF	TGTGCCAGCAGCTTAGCCCCGGGACGTTTCCGAGTAGAGCAGTACTTC
TRBV6-1	NA	15	few	TRBJ2-3	CASRASGGSTDTQYF	TGTGCCAGCAGAGCCTCGGGGGGCAGCACAGATACGCAGTATTTT
TRBV28	TRBD2	14	NA	TRBJ2-5	CASSHLSGGETQYF	TGTGCCAGCAGCCACTTATCGGGGGGAGAGACCCAGTACTTC
TRBV5-1	TRBD1	16	few	TRBJ2-7	CASSLTTGAVSYEQYF	TGCGCCAGCAGCCTGACGACAGGGGCTGTTTCCTACGAGCAGTACTTC
TRBV10-3	TRBD1	18	NA	TRBJ2-2	CAISESATGVGVSGELFF	TGTGCCATCAGTGAGTCCGCGACAGGGGTCGGGGTCTCCGGGGAGCTGTTTTTT
TRBV7-2	NA	14	NA	TRBJ2-1	CASSPEGPWGEQFF	TGTGCCAGCAGCCCTGAGGGACCGTGGGGTGAGCAGTTCTTC
TRBV5-1	TRBD2	15	NA	TRBJ2-3	CASSLGLAGPDTQYF	TGCGCCAGCAGCTTAGGACTAGCGGGACCGGATACGCAGTATTTT
TRBV6-6	TRBD2	12	NA	TRBJ2-1	CASSYSGSEQFF	TGTGCCAGCAGTTACAGCGGGAGTGAGCAGTTCTTC